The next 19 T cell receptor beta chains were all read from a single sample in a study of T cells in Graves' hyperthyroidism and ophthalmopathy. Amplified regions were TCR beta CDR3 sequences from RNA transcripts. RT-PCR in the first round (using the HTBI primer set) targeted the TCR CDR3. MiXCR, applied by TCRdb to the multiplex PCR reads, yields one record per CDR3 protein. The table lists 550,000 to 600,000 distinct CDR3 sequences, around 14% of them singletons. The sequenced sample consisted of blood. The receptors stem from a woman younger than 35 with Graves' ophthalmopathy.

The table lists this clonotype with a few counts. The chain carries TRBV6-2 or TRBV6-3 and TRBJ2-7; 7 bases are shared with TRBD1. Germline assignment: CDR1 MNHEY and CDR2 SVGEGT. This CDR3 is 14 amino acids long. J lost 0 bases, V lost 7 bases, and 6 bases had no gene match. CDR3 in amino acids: CASISGQRSYEQYF. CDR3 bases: TGTGCCAGCATTTCGGGACAGCGCTCCTACGAGCAGTACTTC.

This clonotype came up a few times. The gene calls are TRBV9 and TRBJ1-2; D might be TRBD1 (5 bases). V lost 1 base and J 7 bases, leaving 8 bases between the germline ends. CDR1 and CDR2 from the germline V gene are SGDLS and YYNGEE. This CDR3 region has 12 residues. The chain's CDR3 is CASSVTGGGYTF. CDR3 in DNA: TGTGCCAGCAGCGTAACAGGTGGTGGCTACACCTTC.

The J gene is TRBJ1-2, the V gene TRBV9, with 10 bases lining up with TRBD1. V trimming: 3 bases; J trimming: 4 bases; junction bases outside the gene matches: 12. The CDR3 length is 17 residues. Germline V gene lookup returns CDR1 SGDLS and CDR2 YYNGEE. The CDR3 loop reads CASSEGVGTGAIYGYTF. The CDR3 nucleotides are TGTGCCAGCAGCGAGGGAGTCGGGACAGGGGCGATCTATGGCTACACCTTC.

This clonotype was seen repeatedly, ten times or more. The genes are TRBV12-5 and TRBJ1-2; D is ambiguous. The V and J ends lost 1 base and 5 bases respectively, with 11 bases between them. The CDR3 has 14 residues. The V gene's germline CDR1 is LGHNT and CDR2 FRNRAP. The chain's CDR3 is CASGLGGSGYGYTF. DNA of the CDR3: TGTGCTAGTGGTTTGGGTGGCTCGGGGTATGGCTACACCTTC. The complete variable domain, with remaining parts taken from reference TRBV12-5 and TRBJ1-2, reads DARVTQTPRHKVTEMGQEVTMRCQPILGHNTVFWYRQTMMQGLELLAYFRNRAPLDDSGMPKDRFSAEMPDATLATLKIQPSEPRDSAVYFCASGLGGSGYGYTFGSGTRLTVV.

Here the CDR3 DNA reads TGTGCCAGCAGCCAAGATCTCTCCAGGGTCTACGAGCAGTACTTC. Protein product: CASSQDLSRVYEQYF. V is TRBV3-1 and J is TRBJ2-7, with D possibly matching TRBD1 (5 bases). The V gene's germline CDR1 is LGHDT and CDR2 YNNKEL (reference sequence). The CDR3 totals 15 residues. V was clipped by 0 bases and J by 3 bases, with 12 bases between them.

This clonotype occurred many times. CDR3 coding DNA: TGTGCCAGCAGTTTATCCTTACTAGCGGGGTACTACGAGCAGTACTTC. This codes for CASSLSLLAGYYEQYF. The rearrangement links TRBV27 to TRBJ2-7, with TRBD2 matching over 10 bases. Trimming cost V 0 bases and J 3 bases; bases outside gene matches: 5. This CDR3 is 16 amino acids long. Looked up from germline, CDR1 is MNHEY and CDR2 is SMNVEV (reference sequence).

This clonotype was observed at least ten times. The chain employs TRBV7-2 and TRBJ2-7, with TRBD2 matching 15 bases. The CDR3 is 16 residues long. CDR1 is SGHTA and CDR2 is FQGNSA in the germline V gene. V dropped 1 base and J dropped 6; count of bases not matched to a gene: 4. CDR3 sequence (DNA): TGTGCCAGCAGCTTAGAGGGACTAGCGGGAGGTTTCGAGCAGTACTTC. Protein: CASSLEGLAGGFEQYF.

The CDR3 DNA follows: TGTGCCAGCAGCCCGACAGGGGTTAAGGAGACAGATACGCAGTATTTT. This codes for CASSPTGVKETDTQYF. The V and J genes are TRBV7-9 and TRBJ2-3; TRBD1 agrees at 8 bases. CDR1 and CDR2 from the germline V gene are SEHNR and FQNEAQ (reference sequence). The trim removed 5 bases at V and 3 bases at J, leaving 10 bases unmatched. This CDR3 is 16 amino acids long.

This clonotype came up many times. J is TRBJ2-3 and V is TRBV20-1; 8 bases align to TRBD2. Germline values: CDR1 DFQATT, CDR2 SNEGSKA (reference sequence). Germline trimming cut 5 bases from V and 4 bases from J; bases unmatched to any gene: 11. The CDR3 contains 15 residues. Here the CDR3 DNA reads TGCAGTGCTTCACCGGGACTAGACATGGCAGATACGCAGTATTTT. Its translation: CSASPGLDMADTQYF.

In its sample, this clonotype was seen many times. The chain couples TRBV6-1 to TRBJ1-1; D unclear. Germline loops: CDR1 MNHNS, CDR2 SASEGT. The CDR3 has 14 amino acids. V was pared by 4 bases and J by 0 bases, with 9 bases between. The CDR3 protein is CASSVRILNTEAFF. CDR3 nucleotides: TGTGCCAGCAGTGTACGGATTCTGAACACTGAAGCTTTCTTT.

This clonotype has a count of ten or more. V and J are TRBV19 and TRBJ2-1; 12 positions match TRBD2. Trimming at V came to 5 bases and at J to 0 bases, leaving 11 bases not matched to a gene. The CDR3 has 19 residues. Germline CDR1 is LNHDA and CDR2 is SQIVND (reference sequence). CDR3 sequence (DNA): TGTGCCAGTAGTCCCGGACTAGCGGGATTCCCTAGCTCCTACAATGAGCAGTTCTTC. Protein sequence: CASSPGLAGFPSSYNEQFF.

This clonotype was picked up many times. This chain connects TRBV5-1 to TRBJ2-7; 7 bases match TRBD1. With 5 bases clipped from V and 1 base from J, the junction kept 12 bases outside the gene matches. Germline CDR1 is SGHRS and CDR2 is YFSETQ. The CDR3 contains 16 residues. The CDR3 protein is CASSLTSGTASYEQYF. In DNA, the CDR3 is TGCGCCAGCAGTCTGACCTCCGGGACAGCATCCTACGAGCAGTACTTC.

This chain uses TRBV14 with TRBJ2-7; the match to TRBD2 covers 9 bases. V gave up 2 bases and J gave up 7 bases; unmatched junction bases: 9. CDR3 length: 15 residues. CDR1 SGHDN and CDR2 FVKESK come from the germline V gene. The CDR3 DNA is TGTGCCAGCAGCCAACGGCAGGGCGGGAGGGTTGAGCAGTACTTC. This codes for CASSQRQGGRVEQYF.

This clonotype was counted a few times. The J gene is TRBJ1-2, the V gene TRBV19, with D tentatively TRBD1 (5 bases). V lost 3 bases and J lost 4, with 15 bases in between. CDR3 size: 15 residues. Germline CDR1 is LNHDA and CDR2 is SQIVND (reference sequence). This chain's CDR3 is CASSMGQGLTYGYTF. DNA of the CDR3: TGTGCCAGTAGTATGGGGCAGGGACTGACCTATGGCTACACCTTC.

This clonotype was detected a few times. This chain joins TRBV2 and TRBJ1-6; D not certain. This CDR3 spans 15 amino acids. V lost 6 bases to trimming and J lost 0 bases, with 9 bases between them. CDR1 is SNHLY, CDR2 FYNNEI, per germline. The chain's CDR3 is CASSILSSYNSPLHF. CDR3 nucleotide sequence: TGTGCCAGCAGCATACTAAGCTCCTATAATTCACCCCTCCACTTT.

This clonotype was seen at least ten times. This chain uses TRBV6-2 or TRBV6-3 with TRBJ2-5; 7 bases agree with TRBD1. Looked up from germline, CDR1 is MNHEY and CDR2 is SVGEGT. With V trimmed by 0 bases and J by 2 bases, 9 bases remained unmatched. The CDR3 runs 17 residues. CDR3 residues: CASSYSIYTGEQETQYF. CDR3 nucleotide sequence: TGTGCCAGCAGTTACTCTATCTACACAGGGGAGCAAGAGACCCAGTACTTC.

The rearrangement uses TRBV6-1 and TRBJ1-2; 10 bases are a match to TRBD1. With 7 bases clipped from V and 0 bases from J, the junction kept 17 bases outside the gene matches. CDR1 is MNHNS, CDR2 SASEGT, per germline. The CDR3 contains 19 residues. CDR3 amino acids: CASTEPRGTGAPSNYGYTF. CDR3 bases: TGTGCCAGCACCGAACCGCGGGGGACAGGGGCACCCTCTAACTATGGCTACACCTTC.

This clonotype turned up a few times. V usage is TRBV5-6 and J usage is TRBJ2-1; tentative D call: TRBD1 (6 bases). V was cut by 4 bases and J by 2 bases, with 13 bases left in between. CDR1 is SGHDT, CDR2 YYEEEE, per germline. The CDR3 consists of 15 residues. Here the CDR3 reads CASSPQKGAYNEQFF. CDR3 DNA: TGTGCCAGCAGCCCTCAAAAGGGGGCCTACAATGAGCAGTTCTTC.

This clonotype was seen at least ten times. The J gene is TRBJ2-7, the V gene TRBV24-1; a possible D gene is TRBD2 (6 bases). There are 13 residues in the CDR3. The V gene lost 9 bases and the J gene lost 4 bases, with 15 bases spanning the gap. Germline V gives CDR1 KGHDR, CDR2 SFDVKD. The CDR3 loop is CATGGEGFYEQYF. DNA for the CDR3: TGTGCCACCGGAGGGGAAGGGTTTTACGAGCAGTACTTC.